One sample yielded the 12 T cell receptor beta chains listed below, sequenced in a study of identical twins. TCRdb reprocessed the 5' RACE reads via MiXCR and lists one record per CDR3 protein. The repertoire has under 450,000 distinct CDR3 sequences, under 20% of them found once; the top ten carry less than 15%. Sequenced sample: naive T cells sorted from blood. The receptors originated from a man aged 50-59 years in good health.

The table lists this clonotype with many counts. V and J are TRBV10-1 and TRBJ2-3; 10 nucleotides align to TRBD1. Germline V gene lookup returns CDR1 WNHNN and CDR2 SYGVQD (reference sequence). Trimming cost V 4 bases and J 6 bases; bases outside gene matches: 7. The CDR3 loop spans 15 amino acids. Written as DNA, the CDR3 is TGCGCCAGCAGTGGTTCCGGGACAGGGGAGGATACGCAGTATTTT. Its protein is CASSGSGTGEDTQYF.

This clonotype was seen a few times. V and J are TRBV7-2 and TRBJ1-3; D unclear. Germline CDR1 is SGHTA and CDR2 is FQGNSA. This CDR3 region has 15 residues. Trimming took 1 base from V and 0 from J, leaving 7 bases between them. CDR3 nucleotide sequence: TGTGCCAGCAGCTTAGAGAGACACTCTGGAAACACCATATATTTT. Translating gives CASSLERHSGNTIYF.

The chain combines TRBV11-1 with TRBJ2-5; the match to TRBD2 covers 7 bases. The CDR3 has 19 amino acids. CDR1 and CDR2 from the germline V gene are SGHAT and FQDESV (reference sequence). The ends lost 2 bases at V and 1 base at J; junction bases unmatched: 16. Written as DNA, the CDR3 is TGTGCCAGCAGCTTAAAACTAGCGCTACGAGGGAGATTCCAAGAGACCCAGTACTTC. Amino acids: CASSLKLALRGRFQETQYF.

There are a few counts of this clonotype. The chain joins TRBV11-3 to TRBJ2-1, with D maybe TRBD2 (6 bases). The CDR3 sequence is 18 residues long. Germline V lookup: CDR1 SGHNT, CDR2 YENEEA. Trimming removed 5 bases from V and 0 bases from J, with 20 bases in between. The CDR3 DNA reads TGTGCCAGCAGCCCAGGGAGGCGGTTCCCGAGCTCCTACAATGAGCAGTTCTTC. Translating gives CASSPGRRFPSSYNEQFF.

This clonotype has only a few counts. This chain joins TRBV5-6 and TRBJ2-7; D is perhaps TRBD1 or TRBD2 (5 bases each). Trimming removed 2 bases at V and 2 bases at J, with 11 bases between. The germline V gene has CDR1 SGHDT and CDR2 YYEEEE. The CDR3 contains 14 residues. The CDR3 sequence is CASSFIRGPYEQYF. In DNA form, the CDR3 reads TGTGCCAGCAGCTTTATTCGGGGACCCTACGAGCAGTACTTC.

In its sample, this clonotype was seen a few times. The rearrangement links TRBV6-4 to TRBJ2-3; 10 positions agree with TRBD2. V shed 0 bases, J shed 6 bases, and the junction held 12 bases outside the gene matches. The CDR3 loop spans 18 amino acids. Germline V lookup: CDR1 MRHNA, CDR2 SNTAGT. The CDR3 loop is CASSDSIGLAGVSDTQYF. CDR3 DNA: TGTGCCAGCAGTGACTCGATTGGGCTAGCGGGAGTCTCCGATACGCAGTATTTT.

As for this clonotype: At one end, the junction sequence differs from germline, possibly due to a read error. The chain employs TRBV5-1 and TRBJ2-7; 8 bases line up with TRBD1. This CDR3 region has 12 residues. Germline CDR1 is SGHRS and CDR2 is YFSETQ. Here the CDR3 reads CASTLTGAEQYF. The CDR3 bases are TGCGCCAGCACCTTGACAGGGGCCGAGCAGTACTTC.

The sample holds many counts of this clonotype. The rearrangement uses TRBV5-5 and TRBJ1-1; TRBD1 aligns across 7 bases. The CDR3 totals 15 residues. CDR1 is SGHKS, CDR2 YYEKEE, per germline (reference sequence). Unmatched junction bases numbered 6, after V lost 0 bases and J lost 4 bases. The CDR3: CASSLVAGGTTEAFF. Written as DNA, the CDR3 is TGTGCCAGCAGCTTGGTGGCAGGGGGTACCACTGAAGCTTTCTTT.

This clonotype was observed a single time. The chain joins TRBV7-9 to TRBJ2-7, with D possibly TRBD2 on 6 matching bases. Germline lookup yields CDR1 SEHNR and CDR2 FQNEAQ (reference sequence). The length of the CDR3 is 15 residues. Trimming removed 6 bases at V and 0 bases at J, with 15 bases between. The CDR3 DNA is TGTGCCAGCAGTTCACGGGACTCAAGCTCCTACGAGCAGTACTTC. Its translation is CASSSRDSSSYEQYF.

This clonotype was recorded at least ten times. The chain has TRBV9 and TRBJ2-3; 8 positions agree with TRBD2. V shed 6 bases and J 2 bases; nucleotides not matched to a gene: 8. CDR3 length equals 15 residues. Germline CDR1 reads SGDLS; CDR2 reads YYNGEE. Here the CDR3 DNA reads TGTGCCAGCAACCGGGAGGGCAGGGACACAGATACGCAGTATTTT. It yields the protein CASNREGRDTDTQYF. Full variable domain (outside the CDR3, taken from reference TRBV9 and TRBJ2-3): DSGVTQTPKHLITATGQRVTLRCSPRSGDLSVYWYQQSLDQGLQFLIQYYNGEERAKGNILERFSAQQFPDLHSELNLSSLELGDSALYFCASNREGRDTDTQYFGPGTRLTVL.

This clonotype was seen only a few times. This rearrangement joins TRBV20-1 to TRBJ2-1; D is perhaps TRBD2 (6 bases). Germline V lookup: CDR1 DFQATT, CDR2 SNEGSKA (reference sequence). This CDR3 is built from 14 residues. Trimming left V 3 bases short and J 7 bases short, with 16 bases between. The CDR3 is CSASYGGNANEQFF. The CDR3 nucleotides are TGCAGTGCTAGCTACGGCGGGAATGCGAATGAGCAGTTCTTC.

The J gene is TRBJ1-1, the V gene TRBV27; D is undetermined. V lost 6 bases and J 2 bases, leaving 10 bases between the germline ends. The germline V gene has CDR1 MNHEY and CDR2 SMNVEV (reference sequence). The CDR3 has 13 amino acids. The CDR3 here is CASSIGGNTEAFF. CDR3 DNA sequence: TGTGCCAGCAGCATAGGAGGAAACACTGAAGCTTTCTTT.